The rows below give T cell receptor beta chains drawn from one sample of a study of T cells in localized non-small cell lung cancer. Produced via immunoSEQ multiplex PCR; TCRdb's table is partial and in-frame only. The sample contains around 900 clones, about a fifth of which appear only once. Source: normal lung tissue next to the tumor, taken before any cancer treatment. The origin of the receptors is a male donor older than 55 with stage I lung adenocarcinoma. Both conserved end residues are part of each CDR3. Fields, in order: V gene, D gene, CDR3 length, J gene, clone size, CDR3 DNA, CDR3 protein. The D gene is left open where the match is weak. Clone sizes are given selectively: once, few, many, or a class where the clone is expanded.

V gene: TRBV19
D gene: TRBD1
CDR3 length: 18
J gene: TRBJ1-5
clone size: .
CDR3 DNA: TGTGCCAGTGACTTCGCGACAGGGTGGGGGATTCGCAATCAGCCCCAGCATTTT
CDR3 protein: CASDFATGWGIRNQPQHF

V gene: TRBV6-8
D gene: .
CDR3 length: 15
J gene: TRBJ2-2
clone size: .
CDR3 DNA: TGTGCCACCGCATTAATCGGACAGAACACCGGGGAGCTGTTTTTT
CDR3 protein: CATALIGQNTGELFF

V gene: TRBV5-1
D gene: .
CDR3 length: 15
J gene: TRBJ1-1
clone size: .
CDR3 DNA: TGCGCCAGCAGCTTGTATGGGGGGTCGGCCACTGAAGCTTTCTTT
CDR3 protein: CASSLYGGSATEAFF

V gene: TRBV19
D gene: .
CDR3 length: 14
J gene: TRBJ2-1
clone size: .
CDR3 DNA: TGTGCCAGTAGTCACCAGGGGCCCACAAATGAGCAGTTCTTC
CDR3 protein: CASSHQGPTNEQFF

V gene: TRBV6-8
D gene: .
CDR3 length: 14
J gene: TRBJ2-7
clone size: few
CDR3 DNA: TGTGCCAGCAGCCTATACCTTTTTGGCCACGAGCAGTACTTC
CDR3 protein: CASSLYLFGHEQYF

V gene: TRBV11-3
D gene: .
CDR3 length: 14
J gene: TRBJ2-5
clone size: few
CDR3 DNA: TGTGCCAGCAGCCCGACTGACAGGAGAGAGACCCAGTACTTC
CDR3 protein: CASSPTDRRETQYF

V gene: TRBV19
D gene: .
CDR3 length: 14
J gene: TRBJ1-2
clone size: .
CDR3 DNA: TGTGCCAGTAGTATAGTAAGGGCAGTGAAGGGCTACACCTTC
CDR3 protein: CASSIVRAVKGYTF

V gene: TRBV28
D gene: .
CDR3 length: 13
J gene: TRBJ2-7
clone size: .
CDR3 DNA: TGTGCCAGCAGTTTAACAGGGCGCTACGAGCAGTACTTC
CDR3 protein: CASSLTGRYEQYF

V gene: TRBV28
D gene: .
CDR3 length: 15
J gene: TRBJ1-5
clone size: .
CDR3 DNA: TGTGCCAGCAGAGAAGACAGACTTAGCAATCAGCCCCAGCATTTT
CDR3 protein: CASREDRLSNQPQHF

V gene: TRBV28
D gene: .
CDR3 length: 16
J gene: TRBJ1-5
clone size: once
CDR3 DNA: TGTGCCAGCAGTTTACCCCCCCAAGGGGGGCGTCAGCCCCAGCATTTT
CDR3 protein: CASSLPPQGGRQPQHF

V gene: TRBV29-1
D gene: TRBD1
CDR3 length: 15
J gene: TRBJ2-3
clone size: .
CDR3 DNA: TGCAGCGTTGAAGATCGGGGACAGGGGGGAGATACGCAGTATTTT
CDR3 protein: CSVEDRGQGGDTQYF

V gene: TRBV9
D gene: TRBD2
CDR3 length: 15
J gene: TRBJ2-2
clone size: few
CDR3 DNA: TGTGCCAGCAGTGAAATAGCGGGACTAACCGGGGAGCTGTTTTTT
CDR3 protein: CASSEIAGLTGELFF

V gene: TRBV11-3
D gene: .
CDR3 length: 17
J gene: TRBJ2-6
clone size: medium-sized
CDR3 DNA: TGTGCCAGCAGCTTGGTGGCAGCGAGCTCTGGGGCCAACGTCCTGACTTTC
CDR3 protein: CASSLVAASSGANVLTF

V gene: TRBV19
D gene: TRBD1
CDR3 length: 16
J gene: TRBJ1-2
clone size: once
CDR3 DNA: TGTGCCAGTAGTATACCGGACAGGGCGCGGTTTGGAGGCTACACCTTC
CDR3 protein: CASSIPDRARFGGYTF

V gene: TRBV5-1
D gene: .
CDR3 length: 14
J gene: TRBJ1-1
clone size: .
CDR3 DNA: TGCGCCAGCAGCTTGGAAAGCGGACTCACTGAAGCTTTCTTT
CDR3 protein: CASSLESGLTEAFF

V gene: TRBV11-3
D gene: TRBD1
CDR3 length: 15
J gene: TRBJ2-4
clone size: .
CDR3 DNA: TGTGCCAGCAGCTTCAACACAGGGGATTTGGACATTCAGTACTTC
CDR3 protein: CASSFNTGDLDIQYF

V gene: TRBV28
D gene: TRBD1
CDR3 length: 15
J gene: TRBJ1-1
clone size: large
CDR3 DNA: TGTGCCAGCAGTCTCCGACAGGGGGCAGGAACTGAAGCTTTCTTT
CDR3 protein: CASSLRQGAGTEAFF

V gene: TRBV25-1
D gene: .
CDR3 length: 13
J gene: TRBJ1-1
clone size: .
CDR3 DNA: TGTGCCAGCGGAAAGGACACCTACACTGAAGCTTTCTTT
CDR3 protein: CASGKDTYTEAFF

V gene: TRBV11-3
D gene: TRBD1
CDR3 length: 15
J gene: TRBJ2-7
clone size: medium-sized
CDR3 DNA: TGTGCCAGCAGCTCCCCCGACAGGGGTCTCTACGAGCAGTACTTC
CDR3 protein: CASSSPDRGLYEQYF

V gene: TRBV6-8
D gene: TRBD1
CDR3 length: 18
J gene: TRBJ1-4
clone size: .
CDR3 DNA: TGTGCCAGCAGTTACTCCTTTTTGCCGGGACAGGGTAATGAAAAACTGTTTTTT
CDR3 protein: CASSYSFLPGQGNEKLFF

V gene: TRBV11-3
D gene: .
CDR3 length: 15
J gene: TRBJ2-2
clone size: few
CDR3 DNA: TGTGCCAGCAGCTTAGGCCAGGGTCGGACCGGGGAGCTGTTTTTT
CDR3 protein: CASSLGQGRTGELFF

V gene: TRBV6-8
D gene: TRBD2
CDR3 length: 14
J gene: TRBJ2-5
clone size: .
CDR3 DNA: TGTGCCAGCAGCCTTCTCACGGGGGGAGAGACCCAGTACTTC
CDR3 protein: CASSLLTGGETQYF

V gene: TRBV8-2
D gene: .
CDR3 length: 18
J gene: TRBJ2-1
clone size: .
CDR3 DNA: TGTGCCAGCAGTACGAACCCCGTTTGGGGAGATGGGGACAATGAGCAGTTCTTC
CDR3 protein: CASSTNPVWGDGDNEQFF

V gene: TRBV6-8
D gene: .
CDR3 length: 13
J gene: TRBJ2-7
clone size: .
CDR3 DNA: TGTGCCAGCAGTTACTTCGACTCCTACGAGCAGTACTTC
CDR3 protein: CASSYFDSYEQYF

V gene: TRBV11-3
D gene: .
CDR3 length: 14
J gene: TRBJ1-1
clone size: few
CDR3 DNA: TGTGCCAGCAGCTTACCGGGGATGAACACTGAAGCTTTCTTT
CDR3 protein: CASSLPGMNTEAFF

V gene: TRBV25-1
D gene: TRBD1
CDR3 length: 14
J gene: TRBJ2-2
clone size: medium-sized
CDR3 DNA: TGTGCCAGCCTTGGACAGGGGAACACCGGGGAGCTGTTTTTT
CDR3 protein: CASLGQGNTGELFF

V gene: TRBV18
D gene: TRBD1
CDR3 length: 13
J gene: TRBJ1-2
clone size: .
CDR3 DNA: TGTGCCAGCTCACCCGGACAGGGGGAGGACTACACCTTC
CDR3 protein: CASSPGQGEDYTF

V gene: TRBV6-1
D gene: TRBD1
CDR3 length: 18
J gene: TRBJ2-7
clone size: large
CDR3 DNA: TGTGCCAGCAGTGAAGAAGGTCCCCTAGGACAGGGCCTAAACGAGCAGTACTTC
CDR3 protein: CASSEEGPLGQGLNEQYF

V gene: TRBV11-3
D gene: .
CDR3 length: 14
J gene: TRBJ2-1
clone size: few
CDR3 DNA: TGTGCCAGCAGCTTGGGGACCCTCTACAATGAGCAGTTCTTC
CDR3 protein: CASSLGTLYNEQFF

V gene: TRBV6-8
D gene: TRBD2
CDR3 length: 14
J gene: TRBJ2-5
clone size: .
CDR3 DNA: TGTGCCAGCAGTTTGACTAGCCCAGGGGAGACCCAGTACTTC
CDR3 protein: CASSLTSPGETQYF

V gene: TRBV9
D gene: .
CDR3 length: 13
J gene: TRBJ1-2
clone size: .
CDR3 DNA: TGTGCCAGCAGGGAACCAGAAATCTATGGCTACACCTTC
CDR3 protein: CASREPEIYGYTF

V gene: TRBV5-1
D gene: TRBD1
CDR3 length: 15
J gene: TRBJ1-1
clone size: once
CDR3 DNA: TGCGCCAGCAGCGAAACCCCGGGCAACAGGGGGGAGGCTTTCTTT
CDR3 protein: CASSETPGNRGEAFF

V gene: TRBV6-8
D gene: .
CDR3 length: 15
J gene: TRBJ2-2
clone size: large
CDR3 DNA: TGTGCCACCGAATATGAGGGCGAAGGAACCGGGGAGCTGTTTTTT
CDR3 protein: CATEYEGEGTGELFF

V gene: TRBV9
D gene: TRBD1
CDR3 length: 15
J gene: TRBJ2-3
clone size: few
CDR3 DNA: TGTGCCAGCAGCCCGACAAGGGGGCAGGCAGATACGCAGTATTTT
CDR3 protein: CASSPTRGQADTQYF

V gene: TRBV6-8
D gene: .
CDR3 length: 14
J gene: TRBJ1-5
clone size: .
CDR3 DNA: TGTGCCAGCAATATCAGGGAAAGCAATCAGCCCCAGCATTTT
CDR3 protein: CASNIRESNQPQHF

V gene: TRBV11-3
D gene: TRBD1
CDR3 length: 18
J gene: TRBJ1-2
clone size: medium-sized
CDR3 DNA: TGTGCCAGCAGCGCCCCCGAGGGACAGGGGGCAGGCGGCTATGGCTACACCTTC
CDR3 protein: CASSAPEGQGAGGYGYTF

V gene: TRBV30
D gene: .
CDR3 length: 13
J gene: TRBJ1-2
clone size: .
CDR3 DNA: TGTGCCTGGACAGGGGCCGCTAACTATGGCTACACCTTC
CDR3 protein: CAWTGAANYGYTF

V gene: TRBV4-1
D gene: .
CDR3 length: 17
J gene: TRBJ1-1
clone size: .
CDR3 DNA: TGCGCCAGCAGCCAAGAAAGGGGAGCGGGGGCGGGCACTGAAGCTTTCTTT
CDR3 protein: CASSQERGAGAGTEAFF

V gene: TRBV9
D gene: TRBD2
CDR3 length: 18
J gene: TRBJ2-6
clone size: medium-sized
CDR3 DNA: TGTGCCAGCAGCGAGCGGACTAGCGGGGGTGCAGGGGCCAACGTCCTGACTTTC
CDR3 protein: CASSERTSGGAGANVLTF

V gene: TRBV19
D gene: .
CDR3 length: 13
J gene: TRBJ2-1
clone size: few
CDR3 DNA: TGTGCCAGTAGTATTGGAATTGACAATGAGCAGTTCTTC
CDR3 protein: CASSIGIDNEQFF

V gene: TRBV19
D gene: .
CDR3 length: 13
J gene: TRBJ1-5
clone size: .
CDR3 DNA: TGTGCCAGTAGTAGCACAGGTCCTCAGCCCCAGCATTTT
CDR3 protein: CASSSTGPQPQHF

V gene: TRBV19
D gene: .
CDR3 length: 15
J gene: TRBJ2-1
clone size: .
CDR3 DNA: TGTGCCAGTAGTAAAGCAGACAGGCTCTTGGTGGAGCAGTTCTTC
CDR3 protein: CASSKADRLLVEQFF

V gene: TRBV10-3
D gene: TRBD2
CDR3 length: 17
J gene: TRBJ2-1
clone size: large
CDR3 DNA: TGTGCCATCAGTGAGGGGGGACTAGCGGGAGAGGTCAATGAGCAGTTCTTC
CDR3 protein: CAISEGGLAGEVNEQFF

V gene: TRBV28
D gene: TRBD1
CDR3 length: 14
J gene: TRBJ2-2
clone size: once
CDR3 DNA: TGTGCCAGCAGTTTGAACAGGGGAACCGGGGAGCTGTTTTTT
CDR3 protein: CASSLNRGTGELFF

V gene: TRBV7-7
D gene: .
CDR3 length: 14
J gene: TRBJ2-7
clone size: few
CDR3 DNA: TGTGCCAGCAGCTTAATTGGCGAGGGCTACGAGCAGTACTTC
CDR3 protein: CASSLIGEGYEQYF